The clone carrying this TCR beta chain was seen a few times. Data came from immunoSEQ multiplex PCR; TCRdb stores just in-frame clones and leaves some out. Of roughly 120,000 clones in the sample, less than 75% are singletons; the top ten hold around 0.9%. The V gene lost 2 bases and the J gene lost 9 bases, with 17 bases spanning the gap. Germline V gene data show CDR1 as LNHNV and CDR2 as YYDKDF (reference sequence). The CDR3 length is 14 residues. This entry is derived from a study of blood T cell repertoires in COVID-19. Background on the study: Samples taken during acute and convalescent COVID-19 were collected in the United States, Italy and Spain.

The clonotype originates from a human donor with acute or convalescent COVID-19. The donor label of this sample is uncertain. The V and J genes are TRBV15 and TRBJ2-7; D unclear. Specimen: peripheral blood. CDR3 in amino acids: CATSRSRHLPGQYV. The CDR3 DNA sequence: TGTGCCACCAGCAGATCGCGACACCTCCCTGGGCAGTACGTC.